The 16 T cell receptor beta chains below all came from one sample that was sequenced in a study of technical replicates of blood from a few donors. Assay: immunoSEQ multiplex PCR; the TCRdb copy retains only in-frame clones and omits some. The sample lists about 67,000 clones, 95% to 98% occurring once. Sequenced material: T cells isolated from PBMCs. These receptors were collected from a human donor in good health.

V is TRBV30 and J is TRBJ1-5, with D perhaps matching TRBD1 (6 bases). Trimming took off 0 bases at V and 13 bases at J, with 10 bases between the two ends. Germline V gene data show CDR1 as GTSNPN and CDR2 as SVGIG (reference sequence). The CDR3 sequence is 11 residues long. This CDR3 is CAWSVAGVQHF. Here the CDR3 DNA reads TGTGCCTGGAGTGTAGCAGGGGTTCAGCATTTT.

The rearrangement uses TRBV2 and TRBJ1-5; 9 nucleotides agree with TRBD1. The junction had 3 bases not matched to a gene; V was cut back by 0 bases and J by 6 bases. CDR1 and CDR2 from the germline V gene are SNHLY and FYNNEI. The CDR3 consists of 15 residues. The chain's CDR3 is CASSEATGGVQPQHF. CDR3 nucleotide sequence: TGTGCCAGCAGTGAAGCTACAGGGGGCGTTCAGCCCCAGCATTTT.

This chain connects TRBV9 to TRBJ2-1, with 10 nucleotides matching TRBD2. Trimming took 4 bases from V and 8 from J; bases not matched to a gene: 18. This CDR3 region has 18 residues. Germline CDR1 SGDLS, CDR2 YYNGEE. The CDR3 coding sequence is TGTGCCAGCAGCCCCTGGGCTAGCGGGAGTCTTGTAGGAGATGAGCAGTTCTTC. Its protein is CASSPWASGSLVGDEQFF. The entire variable domain, with the rest obtained from reference TRBV9 and TRBJ2-1, is as follows: DSGVTQTPKHLITATGQRVTLRCSPRSGDLSVYWYQQSLDQGLQFLIQYYNGEERAKGNILERFSAQQFPDLHSELNLSSLELGDSALYFCASSPWASGSLVGDEQFFGPGTRLTVL.

This clone showed up just once. The V call is TRBV28, the J call TRBJ2-7, with D possibly being TRBD1 (6 bases). V was trimmed by 1 base and J by 2 bases, leaving 12 bases between them. CDR3 length equals 15 residues. CDR1 MDHEN and CDR2 SYDVKM come from the germline V gene. CDR3 protein: CASSLSPTGTYEQYF. In nucleotides, the CDR3 is TGTGCCAGCAGTTTATCCCCGACAGGTACCTACGAGCAGTACTTC.

This clone came up a few times. This chain links TRBV28 with TRBJ1-5; no definite D call. Between the trimmed V and J ends, which lost 5 bases and 4 bases, there was a span of 21 bases. CDR1 is MDHEN and CDR2 is SYDVKM in the germline V gene. This CDR3 spans 17 amino acids. DNA of the CDR3: TGTGCCAGCAGTCCGAGACTCGCGACCGGAAAAAATCAGCCCCAGCATTTT. It encodes CASSPRLATGKNQPQHF. Looking up the rest from reference TRBV28 and TRBJ1-5 gives the full variable domain: DVKVTQSSRYLVKRTGEKVFLECVQDMDHENMFWYRQDPGLGLRLIYFSYDVKMKEKGDIPEGYSVSREKKERFSLILESASTNQTSMYLCASSPRLATGKNQPQHFGDGTRLSIL.

This chain uses TRBV6-5 with TRBJ1-1; D ambiguous. From germline, CDR1 is MNHEY and CDR2 SVGAGI. This CDR3 has 12 amino acids. Trimming took off 3 bases at V and 4 bases at J, with 6 bases between the two ends. The CDR3 coding sequence is TGTGCCAGCAGTTATTCGAGCACTGAAGCTTTCTTT. Translated: CASSYSSTEAFF.

The V and J genes are TRBV2 and TRBJ1-1; possibly TRBD1 for D (6 bases). In germline, CDR1 is SNHLY, CDR2 FYNNEI. V dropped 4 bases and J dropped 2 bases, with 14 bases sitting between them. The CDR3 spans 15 residues. In nucleotides, the CDR3 is TGTGCCAGCAGTGGGGGGCACTTATCCAACACTGAAGCTTTCTTT. Residues: CASSGGHLSNTEAFF.

The V and J genes are TRBV28 and TRBJ2-2, with D possibly being TRBD1 (6 bases). The CDR3 has 15 residues. V was pared by 6 bases and J by 2 bases, with 13 bases between. The germline V gene encodes CDR1 MDHEN and CDR2 SYDVKM. In DNA form, the CDR3 reads TGTGCCAGCAGACAGGGCCCCTTAAACACCGGGGAGCTGTTTTTT. It codes for CASRQGPLNTGELFF.

This sequence joins TRBV7-8 and TRBJ2-5; maybe TRBD2 (5 bases). The CDR3 contains 13 residues. Trimming took 2 bases from V and 6 from J, leaving 10 bases between them. Looked up from germline, CDR1 is SGHVS and CDR2 is FQNEAQ. The chain's CDR3 is CASSLLGRKTQYF. Here the CDR3 DNA reads TGTGCCAGCAGCTTACTTGGGAGAAAGACCCAGTACTTC.

V is TRBV11-3 and J is TRBJ2-7; the D gene is possibly TRBD1 (5 bases). Germline CDR1 SGHNT, CDR2 YENEEA. Trimming stripped 4 bases from V and 3 bases from J, with 13 bases between. The CDR3 spans 14 residues. Here the CDR3 DNA reads TGTGCCAGCAGCTCAGTGACAGCTAGCTACGAGCAGTACTTC. It translates to CASSSVTASYEQYF.

V is TRBV7-8 and J is TRBJ1-5; the D is unclear. This CDR3 contains 15 residues. The V gene lost 0 bases and the J gene lost 5 bases, with 11 bases spanning the gap. The germline CDR1 and CDR2 sequences are SGHVS and FQNEAQ. This CDR3 is CASSLARSLDQPQHF. Here the CDR3 DNA reads TGTGCCAGCAGCTTAGCGAGGTCCCTAGATCAGCCCCAGCATTTT.

The V and J genes are TRBV2 and TRBJ2-1, with unresolved D. The CDR3 length is 12 residues. CDR1 is SNHLY and CDR2 is FYNNEI in the germline V gene. V was trimmed by 8 bases and J by 4 bases, leaving 9 bases between them. CDR3 protein: CASQTAYNEQFF. The CDR3 nucleotides read TGTGCCAGCCAAACAGCTTACAATGAGCAGTTCTTC.

V and J are TRBV19 and TRBJ2-1, with 11 bases lining up with TRBD2. CDR1 and CDR2 from the germline V gene are LNHDA and SQIVND (reference sequence). CDR3 length equals 14 residues. The ends lost 6 bases at V and 5 bases at J; junction bases unmatched: 3. The CDR3 loop is CASRGLADHNEQFF. The DNA for the CDR3 is TGTGCCAGTAGGGGACTAGCGGACCACAATGAGCAGTTCTTC.

The chain carries TRBV10-1 and TRBJ2-2, with 8 bases matching TRBD1. The CDR3 loop spans 14 amino acids. CDR1 is WNHNN, CDR2 SYGVQD, per germline (reference sequence). J was trimmed by 6 bases and V by 1 base; bases with no gene match: 1. The CDR3 region is CASSELQGAGELFF. The CDR3, as DNA: TGCGCCAGCAGTGAGTTACAGGGGGCCGGGGAGCTGTTTTTT.

The chain recombines TRBV30 with TRBJ2-7; TRBD1 matches 9 bases. CDR1 is GTSNPN, CDR2 SVGIG, per germline (reference sequence). CDR3 length equals 13 residues. V trimming: 3 bases; J trimming: 4 bases; junction bases outside the gene matches: 4. The CDR3 coding sequence is TGTGCCTGGAGCATCGGACAGGGGTACGAGCAGTACTTC. Its protein product is CAWSIGQGYEQYF.

The table lists this clone with a count of one. V is TRBV7-3 and J is TRBJ1-2; tentatively, D is TRBD1 (6 bases). Germline CDR1 SGHTA, CDR2 FQGTGA. The germline V and J ends were trimmed by 5 bases and 0 bases, with 13 bases remaining between them. The CDR3 has 15 residues. The CDR3 DNA sequence: TGTGCCAGCAGCCTTCTGGGGGCACCTAACTATGGCTACACCTTC. This sequence encodes CASSLLGAPNYGYTF.